This TCR beta chain was captured by sequencing in a study of post-analysis software for immune sequencing data. The wider study: The disease courses covered relapsing-remitting, secondary progressive and progressive-relapsing multiple sclerosis. Whole-study results and caveats: Controls showed lower frequencies than patients for several TRBV segments, and TRBV5-6, TRBV5-1 and TRBV20-1 were among these.

The CDR3 consists of 15 residues. V was cut by 2 bases and J by 3 bases, with 16 bases left in between. Germline assignment: CDR1 SQVTM and CDR2 ANQGSEA. TCR beta cDNA libraries had unique molecular identifiers. With roughly 1 to 11 million T cells as the source, 400,000 to 550,000 cDNA molecules resulted. One entry per CDR3 protein, called by TCRdb with MiXCR from the PCR reads. The table includes roughly 730,000 distinct CDR3 sequences, roughly 27% detected once. This clonotype was seen more than once but under ten times. The antigen remains undetermined. The sample comprised blood. J is TRBJ1-2 and V is TRBV29-1; D gene unclear. This clonotype originated in a girl aged 10-17 years with multiple sclerosis. In DNA, the CDR3 is TGCAGCGTTGAATCCCCCGGCCGGCCTCACTATGGCTACACCTTC. The encoded protein is CSVESPGRPHYGYTF.